This T cell receptor beta chain originates from a study of T cells after yellow fever vaccination. Study-level information: SMART-Seq v4 Ultra Low Input prepared libraries from low-cell fractions. Study observations and caveats: There was a small share of clonotypes that showed up in both the CD4 and CD8 compartments.

TCRdb redid the calling of the 5' RACE reads with MiXCR, one entry per CDR3 protein. The data contain about 580,000 distinct CDR3 sequences, 17% of them singletons. Worth noting for this clonotype: What it recognizes is unknown.

The sequencing here drew on PBMCs, taken 4 to 5 days after the first yellow fever vaccination. The receptor was derived from a man younger than 30 who received the YFV17D yellow fever vaccine.

The CDR3 loop is CSARGRQLAGGPREQFF. CDR3 nucleotides: TGCAGTGCTAGGGGCCGTCAACTAGCGGGGGGGCCCCGGGAGCAGTTCTTC. The rearrangement joins TRBV20-1 to TRBJ2-1; 13 bases map to TRBD2. V shed 3 bases and J 10 bases; nucleotides not matched to a gene: 15. This CDR3 spans 17 amino acids. Per the germline V gene, CDR1 is DFQATT and CDR2 is SNEGSKA (reference sequence).